The 29 T cell receptor beta chains given below trace back to one sample, sequenced in a study of shared clonotypes between healthy human individuals. Produced via immunoSEQ multiplex PCR; TCRdb's table is partial and in-frame only. This table holds about 470,000 clones, 75% to 85% found once. The sequencing sample was made of PBMCs. The receptors come from a woman in her 40s in good health. Some clones in this sample may be carry-over from other donors' samples.

This clone occurred a few times. This chain uses TRBV5-1 with TRBJ2-3; 8 bases map to TRBD2. In germline, CDR1 is SGHRS, CDR2 YFSETQ. The CDR3 extends over 15 amino acids. The V segment lost 4 bases and the J segment 10 bases; nucleotides outside the gene matches: 14. The CDR3, as DNA: TGCGCCAGCAGCGATTCGAGCGGGAGAGGGAATGCGCAGTATTTT. It yields the protein CASSDSSGRGNAQYF.

V gene TRBV7-2 combines with J gene TRBJ1-2, with D possibly TRBD1 on 6 matching bases. Trimming pared 1 base from V and 5 bases from J, leaving 23 bases between. From germline, CDR1 is SGHTA and CDR2 FQGNSA. This CDR3 has 18 residues. The CDR3 coding sequence is TGTGCCAGCAGCTTAGTAGCCCCGGCGCCGGGGGCGCGATATGGCTACACCTTC. Its translation is CASSLVAPAPGARYGYTF. The whole variable domain, remainder taken from reference TRBV7-2 and TRBJ1-2, is GAGVSQSPSNKVTEKGKDVELRCDPISGHTALYWYRQSLGQGLEFLIYFQGNSAPDKSGLPSDRFSAERTGGSVSTLTIQRTQQEDSAVYLCASSLVAPAPGARYGYTFGSGTRLTVV.

This clone appeared a single time. The chain carries TRBV19 and TRBJ1-4; 11 positions match TRBD1. Germline values: CDR1 LNHDA, CDR2 SQIVND (reference sequence). The CDR3 runs 18 residues. J lost 5 bases, V lost 6 bases, and 14 bases had no gene match. CDR3 sequence: CASSSGTGGTVGNEKLFF. CDR3 sequence (DNA): TGTGCCAGTAGCTCCGGGACAGGGGGAACGGTTGGGAATGAAAAACTGTTTTTT.

This clone was seen at least ten times. Other DNA sequences within the sample encode an identical CDR3. The chain links TRBV30 to TRBJ2-6, with D possibly TRBD1 on 6 matching bases. Germline-derived CDR1 and CDR2 are GTSNPN and SVGIG (reference sequence). The CDR3 is made up of 16 amino acids. Trimming cost V 2 bases and J 2 bases, with 13 bases left between them. For the CDR3, the DNA is TGTGCCTGGAGTAAATTATGGGGGCCTGGGGCCAACGTCCTGACTTTC. Its translation: CAWSKLWGPGANVLTF.

The V gene is TRBV4-3, the J gene TRBJ2-7, with TRBD1 identical over 8 bases. Trimming took 4 bases from V and 0 from J; bases not matched to a gene: 8. The germline gives CDR1 LGHNA, CDR2 YSLEER. This CDR3 spans 16 amino acids. The CDR3, as DNA: TGCGCCAGCAGCCTAAACCCCGGGACAGGCTCCTACGAGCAGTACTTC. Its protein product is CASSLNPGTGSYEQYF.

V usage is TRBV7-2 and J usage is TRBJ1-1; D ambiguous. The CDR3 is 16 residues long. CDR1 is SGHTA and CDR2 is FQGNSA in the germline V gene. V lost 2 bases and J 3 bases, leaving 16 bases between the germline ends. CDR3 DNA: TGTGCCAGCAGCTTAAGTATTGGTGCTCTTTACACTGAAGCTTTCTTT. Its translation: CASSLSIGALYTEAFF.

The chain uses TRBV18 and TRBJ1-2; no reliable D call. The germline gives CDR1 KGHSH, CDR2 LQKENI. The CDR3 extends over 15 amino acids. V was shortened by 0 bases and J by 3 bases, with 11 bases between the two germline ends. CDR3 sequence reads: CASSPPGMADYGYTF. As DNA, the CDR3 is TGTGCCAGCTCACCACCCGGTATGGCAGACTATGGCTACACCTTC.

The chain carries TRBV29-1 and TRBJ2-5, with TRBD1 matching 8 bases. This CDR3 has 15 amino acids. The junction had 6 bases not matched to a gene; V was cut back by 3 bases and J by 0 bases. In germline, CDR1 is SQVTM, CDR2 ANQGSEA. CDR3 DNA sequence: TGCAGCGTTGACACAGGGGGATGGTACCAAGAGACCCAGTACTTC. Encoded protein: CSVDTGGWYQETQYF.

V usage is TRBV13 and J usage is TRBJ2-7; maybe TRBD1 (6 bases). The length of the CDR3 is 15 residues. CDR1 is PRHDT and CDR2 is FYEKMQ in the germline V gene (reference sequence). V dropped 5 bases and J dropped 0 bases, with 14 bases sitting between them. The CDR3 spells CASSLQGLSSYEQYF. The CDR3 nucleotides are TGTGCCAGCAGCCTACAGGGTTTAAGCTCCTACGAGCAGTACTTC.

CDR3 sequence (DNA): TGTGCCTGGAGTGACTCGGGGCAGGCCTATGGCTACACCTTC. Translated: CAWSDSGQAYGYTF. V usage is TRBV30 and J usage is TRBJ1-2; D possibly corresponds to TRBD1 (5 bases). V lost 1 base to trimming and J lost 4 bases, with 13 bases between them. The CDR3 sequence is 14 residues long. CDR1 and CDR2 from the germline V gene are GTSNPN and SVGIG (reference sequence).

The CDR3, as DNA: TGTGCCAGCAGTTTAACCGGAAGCACAGATACGCAGTATTTT. Amino acids: CASSLTGSTDTQYF. The genes are TRBV28 and TRBJ2-3; no firm D call. This CDR3 is 14 amino acids long. Germline CDR1 is MDHEN and CDR2 is SYDVKM. V was shortened by 2 bases and J by 0 bases, with 6 bases between the two germline ends.

The chain employs TRBV11-2 and TRBJ2-2, with 7 nucleotides matching TRBD2. This CDR3 is built from 14 residues. Germline CDR1 SGHAT, CDR2 FQNNGV. V lost 6 bases and J lost 4; bases outside the gene matches: 5. The CDR3 sequence: CASRRDYPTGELFF. The CDR3 DNA sequence: TGTGCCAGCAGGCGGGACTACCCCACCGGGGAGCTGTTTTTT.

CDR3 region: CAISEGQVYGYTF. CDR3 in DNA: TGTGCCATCAGTGAGGGACAGGTCTATGGCTACACCTTC. The chain uses TRBV10-3 and TRBJ1-2, with 7 bases that match TRBD1. The CDR3 spans 13 residues. J gave up 4 bases and V 2 bases, and 1 base lay outside the gene matches. Germline values: CDR1 ENHRY, CDR2 SYGVKD.

The chain carries TRBV5-1 and TRBJ1-4, with 9 bases fitting TRBD1. The CDR3 totals 17 residues. Trimming cost V 1 base and J 2 bases; bases outside gene matches: 6. Germline CDR1 and CDR2: SGHRS and YFSETQ. CDR3: CASSLLGQGGTNEKLFF. CDR3 DNA: TGCGCCAGCAGCTTGCTGGGACAGGGTGGGACTAATGAAAAACTGTTTTTT.

With respect to this clone: Given a much more abundant clone one base away, this may be a read error. Other DNA sequences in this specimen translate into the identical CDR3. The V call is TRBV5-4, the J call TRBJ2-1; 11 positions agree with TRBD1. Trimming took 6 bases from V and 7 from J; bases not matched to a gene: 9. Per germline, CDR1 SGHNT and CDR2 YYREEE (reference sequence). The CDR3 covers 15 residues. CDR3 residues: CASTPGQGVWNEQFF. DNA of the CDR3: TGTGCCAGCACCCCGGGACAGGGGGTCTGGAATGAGCAGTTCTTC.

CDR3 coding DNA: TGTGCCAGCAGCCTGAGGTCGGTACAAGAGACCCAGTACTTC. As protein: CASSLRSVQETQYF. The rearrangement links TRBV7-9 to TRBJ2-5, with D unresolved. The CDR3 is 14 amino acids. V was clipped by 5 bases and J by 2 bases, with 12 bases between them. The V gene's germline CDR1 is SEHNR and CDR2 FQNEAQ (reference sequence).

The chain links TRBV5-1 to TRBJ2-1, with 7 bases that match TRBD2. Germline CDR1 reads SGHRS; CDR2 reads YFSETQ. V trimming: 0 bases; J trimming: 6 bases; junction bases outside the gene matches: 6. The CDR3 has 15 residues. The CDR3 reads CASSLGAGLGNEQFF. As DNA, the CDR3 is TGCGCCAGCAGCTTGGGAGCGGGATTGGGCAATGAGCAGTTCTTC.

The rearrangement uses TRBV19 and TRBJ1-5; D gene unclear. The CDR3 length is 13 residues. Germline CDR1 is LNHDA and CDR2 is SQIVND (reference sequence). V was trimmed by 5 bases and J by 5 bases, leaving 10 bases between them. The chain's CDR3 is CASSFTADQPQHF. The CDR3 nucleotides are TGTGCCAGTAGTTTCACAGCGGATCAGCCCCAGCATTTT.

Notes on this clone: The same CDR3 also results from other DNA sequences found in this sample. The V call is TRBV30, the J call TRBJ2-5; D unclear. CDR3 length equals 13 residues. V was pared by 0 bases and J by 5 bases, with 10 bases between. The germline V gene has CDR1 GTSNPN and CDR2 SVGIG (reference sequence). The CDR3 region is CAWSVGGRETQYF. CDR3 sequence (DNA): TGTGCCTGGAGTGTAGGTGGCCGGGAGACCCAGTACTTC. Filled out from reference TRBV30 and TRBJ2-5, the complete variable domain reads SQTIHQWPATLVQPVGSPLSLECTVEGTSNPNLYWYRQAAGRGLQLLFYSVGIGQISSEVPQNLSASRPQDRQFILSSKKLLLSDSGFYLCAWSVGGRETQYFGPGTRLLVL.

The rearrangement joins TRBV11-3 to TRBJ2-1; 10 nucleotides line up with TRBD1. V trimming: 6 bases; J trimming: 7 bases; junction bases outside the gene matches: 9. This CDR3 is 15 amino acids long. Germline V gene sequence: CDR1 SGHNT, CDR2 YENEEA. CDR3 DNA sequence: TGTGCCAGCAGGGCCGGGACAGGGGTGGGGAATGAGCAGTTCTTC. Protein product: CASRAGTGVGNEQFF.

V gene TRBV18 combines with J gene TRBJ2-3; 9 bases match TRBD2. This CDR3 has 17 amino acids. J was trimmed by 2 bases and V by 3 bases; bases with no gene match: 9. Germline lookup yields CDR1 KGHSH and CDR2 LQKENI. CDR3 loop: CASSPLRLAETTDTQYF. CDR3 DNA sequence: TGTGCCAGCTCACCCCTAAGACTAGCGGAGACCACAGATACGCAGTATTTT.

The rearrangement uses TRBV5-6 and TRBJ2-7; D perhaps matches TRBD2 (6 bases). V was pared by 0 bases and J by 3 bases, with 7 bases between. The CDR3 totals 13 residues. Germline CDR1 and CDR2: SGHDT and YYEEEE. The CDR3 DNA reads TGTGCCAGCAGCTTGGGCGGGGACTACGAGCAGTACTTC. Protein product: CASSLGGDYEQYF.

The chain links TRBV10-3 to TRBJ2-1; 9 bases agree with TRBD1. Germline CDR1 ENHRY, CDR2 SYGVKD. CDR3 length: 14 residues. The J segment lost 8 bases and the V segment lost 3 bases, leaving 5 bases of the junction unmatched. CDR3 nucleotides: TGTGCCATCAGTGATCGGGACAGGGTCCATGAGCAGTTCTTC. As protein: CAISDRDRVHEQFF.

This clone was observed a few times. V and J are TRBV29-1 and TRBJ1-2; D call uncertain. The germline V gene encodes CDR1 SQVTM and CDR2 ANQGSEA. V was clipped by 4 bases and J by 3 bases, with 9 bases between them. The CDR3 covers 12 residues. The CDR3 region has the DNA TGCAGCGTTGGTTGGTGGGACTATGGCTACACCTTC. Translating it yields CSVGWWDYGYTF.

This rearrangement joins TRBV19 to TRBJ2-1; D may be TRBD1 (6 bases). CDR3 length equals 15 residues. V was clipped by 4 bases and J by 5 bases, with 15 bases between them. The germline V gene has CDR1 LNHDA and CDR2 SQIVND (reference sequence). The CDR3 coding sequence is TGTGCCAGTAGTACTAACCCCGGGACAAACAATGAGCAGTTCTTC. Encoded protein: CASSTNPGTNNEQFF.

The gene calls are TRBV6-6 and TRBJ2-7; a weak D match, TRBD2 (6 bases). V lost 8 bases and J 7 bases, leaving 18 bases between the germline ends. Germline CDR1 is MNHNY and CDR2 is SVGAGI (reference sequence). CDR3 length: 13 residues. The DNA of the CDR3 is TGTGCCAGCGAGGCAGCGGGCCCGTGGGAGCAGTACTTC. The encoded protein is CASEAAGPWEQYF.

This clone came up a few times. The chain joins TRBV28 to TRBJ2-7; D gene unclear. Trimming took off 2 bases at V and 2 bases at J, with 13 bases between the two ends. Germline CDR1 is MDHEN and CDR2 is SYDVKM. The CDR3 length is 15 residues. DNA for the CDR3: TGTGCCAGCAGTTTAAGCAGTTCCTTAACCTACGAGCAGTACTTC. Its translation: CASSLSSSLTYEQYF.

This chain connects TRBV5-5 to TRBJ2-7; 11 nucleotides agree with TRBD2. This CDR3 is built from 18 residues. V shed 1 base, J shed 0 bases, and the junction held 9 bases outside the gene matches. CDR1 is SGHKS and CDR2 is YYEKEE in the germline V gene (reference sequence). CDR3 in DNA: TGTGCCAGCAGCTTGACTAGCGGGAGTAGTCGGACCTCCTACGAGCAGTACTTC. Encoded protein: CASSLTSGSSRTSYEQYF. The full variable domain, with the rest looked up from reference TRBV5-5 and TRBJ2-7, is DAGVTQSPTHLIKTRGQQVTLRCSPISGHKSVSWYQQVLGQGPQFIFQYYEKEERGRGNFPDRFSARQFPNYSSELNVNALLLGDSALYLCASSLTSGSSRTSYEQYFGPGTRLTVT.

The chain uses TRBV10-1 and TRBJ2-7, with 9 bases matching TRBD1. Germline V gene sequence: CDR1 WNHNN, CDR2 SYGVQD (reference sequence). V lost 4 bases, J lost 2 bases, and 6 bases stayed unmatched. The CDR3 spans 15 residues. CDR3 sequence: CASSGDRASPYEQYF. Here the CDR3 DNA reads TGCGCCAGCAGTGGGGACAGGGCAAGCCCCTACGAGCAGTACTTC.